One and the same sample provided the 17 T cell receptor beta chains below, sequenced in a study of T cell responses to AZD1222 COVID-19 vaccine. The table came from immunoSEQ multiplex PCR; TCRdb's copy has only in-frame clones and leaves some out. Here the sample spans 150,000 or so clones, 90% being singletons. Source: peripheral blood, taken on day 0 of AZD1222 vaccination. The receptors were gathered from an adult in good health.

V usage is TRBV5-6 and J usage is TRBJ1-5, with 9 bases that match TRBD1. Looked up from germline, CDR1 is SGHDT and CDR2 is YYEEEE. V shed 4 bases and J 6 bases; nucleotides not matched to a gene: 8. This CDR3 comprises 15 residues. CDR3 in DNA: TGTGCCAGCAGCCGCACGGGACAGGGAGGTCAGCCCCAGCATTTT. Translation: CASSRTGQGGQPQHF.

The chain carries TRBV28 and TRBJ2-3, with D possibly being TRBD1 or TRBD2 (5 bases each). Germline V CDR1 and CDR2: MDHEN, SYDVKM. V lost 6 bases and J 4 bases, leaving 20 bases between the germline ends. The CDR3 runs 16 residues. Written as DNA, the CDR3 is TGTGCCAGCAGCCTTCCGGGCGGGCTAGGGGCAGATACGCAGTATTTT. Encoded protein: CASSLPGGLGADTQYF.

This rearrangement joins TRBV5-1 to TRBJ1-2; D is undetermined. Germline V CDR1 and CDR2: SGHRS, YFSETQ. The ends were cut back, 0 bases at V and 3 bases at J, with 3 bases in the middle. This CDR3 spans 12 amino acids. CDR3 sequence reads: CASSLDDYGYTF. As DNA, the CDR3 is TGCGCCAGCAGCTTGGATGACTATGGCTACACCTTC.

The CDR3 DNA is TGTGCCAGCAGCCAAGTCTTGCAGGGTCGAGAGACCCAGTACTTC. Its translation is CASSQVLQGRETQYF. The rearrangement joins TRBV14 to TRBJ2-5; TRBD1 might be the D (5 bases). Trimming stripped 1 base from V and 4 bases from J, with 13 bases between. The CDR3 is 15 amino acids. Germline assignment: CDR1 SGHDN and CDR2 FVKESK.

This clone was observed a single time. The CDR3, as DNA: TGCGCCAGCAGGCCTGGTACGGCTGGAAACACCATATATTTT. Its protein is CASRPGTAGNTIYF. J is TRBJ1-3 and V is TRBV4-3; the D is unclear. Trimming pared 6 bases from V and 2 bases from J, leaving 11 bases between. Germline V gives CDR1 LGHNA, CDR2 YSLEER. The CDR3 consists of 14 residues.

The rearrangement uses TRBV7-2 and TRBJ2-1; D is possibly TRBD2 (6 bases). The germline V and J ends were trimmed by 1 base and 1 base, with 11 bases remaining between them. From germline, CDR1 is SGHTA and CDR2 FQGNSA. The CDR3 spans 16 residues. CDR3 sequence (DNA): TGTGCCAGCAGCTTAGAGATGCGGGGTTCCTACAATGAGCAGTTCTTC. Protein: CASSLEMRGSYNEQFF. The full variable domain, completed using reference TRBV7-2 and TRBJ2-1, is GAGVSQSPSNKVTEKGKDVELRCDPISGHTALYWYRQSLGQGLEFLIYFQGNSAPDKSGLPSDRFSAERTGGSVSTLTIQRTQQEDSAVYLCASSLEMRGSYNEQFFGPGTRLTVL.

J is TRBJ1-4 and V is TRBV4-1, with D possibly being TRBD1 (5 bases). The CDR3 covers 15 residues. Germline CDR1 reads MGHRA; CDR2 reads YSYEKL. The ends were cut back, 1 base at V and 7 bases at J, with 13 bases in the middle. The CDR3 spells CASSQGGQGGEKLFF. CDR3 DNA: TGCGCCAGCAGCCAAGGAGGGCAGGGCGGTGAAAAACTGTTTTTT.

The chain has TRBV7-8 and TRBJ1-2; no firm D call. Trimming shortened V by 5 bases and J by 4 bases, and 20 bases separated the two germline ends. Germline V lookup: CDR1 SGHVS, CDR2 FQNEAQ. The CDR3 totals 16 residues. Here the CDR3 reads CASSHNAGRAFYGYTF. As DNA, the CDR3 is TGTGCCAGCAGCCATAACGCCGGCAGAGCCTTCTATGGCTACACCTTC.

The V gene is TRBV14, the J gene TRBJ1-2, with 7 bases that match TRBD1. The CDR3 loop spans 13 amino acids. Unmatched junction bases numbered 3, after V lost 4 bases and J lost 4 bases. CDR1 SGHDN and CDR2 FVKESK come from the germline V gene. CDR3 protein: CASSRDRTYGYTF. The CDR3 DNA reads as TGTGCCAGCAGCCGGGACAGAACCTATGGCTACACCTTC.

V is TRBV28 and J is TRBJ2-7; maybe TRBD1 (6 bases). Per the germline V gene, CDR1 is MDHEN and CDR2 is SYDVKM. V was clipped by 5 bases and J by 3 bases, with 20 bases between them. The CDR3 length is 16 residues. The CDR3 coding sequence is TGTGCCAGCAGTGCTAACCACAGGGTAGGTTTCTACGAGCAGTACTTC. Protein: CASSANHRVGFYEQYF.

The rearrangement uses TRBV19 and TRBJ1-1; D unresolved. Germline V gene data show CDR1 as LNHDA and CDR2 as SQIVND (reference sequence). CDR3 length equals 14 residues. The V and J ends lost 4 bases and 1 base respectively, with 10 bases between them. CDR3 residues: CASSTRTGNTEAFF. CDR3 nucleotides: TGTGCCAGTAGTACCCGGACGGGGAACACTGAAGCTTTCTTT.

The chain links TRBV4-3 to TRBJ1-2, with unresolved D. Germline assignment: CDR1 LGHNA and CDR2 YSLEER. CDR3 length: 15 residues. Trimming took off 1 base at V and 3 bases at J, with 12 bases between the two ends. The chain's CDR3 is CASSQGEADDYGYTF. The CDR3, as DNA: TGCGCCAGCAGCCAAGGGGAGGCCGATGACTATGGCTACACCTTC.

The CDR3 sequence: CASSRGRKLGYTEAFF. The CDR3, as DNA: TGTGCCAGTAGCAGGGGGCGAAAACTGGGGTACACTGAAGCTTTCTTT. The gene calls are TRBV19 and TRBJ1-1, with 8 bases lining up with TRBD1. CDR3 size: 16 residues. Germline V gives CDR1 LNHDA, CDR2 SQIVND (reference sequence). With 6 bases clipped from V and 3 bases from J, the junction kept 12 bases outside the gene matches.

The V gene is TRBV28, the J gene TRBJ2-7, with a weak D call TRBD2 (6 bases). CDR1 is MDHEN and CDR2 is SYDVKM in the germline V gene. The CDR3 runs 14 residues. V lost 3 bases and J 3 bases, leaving 12 bases between the germline ends. In DNA form, the CDR3 reads TGTGCCAGCAGTTTCCCAGGGACTGTCTACGAGCAGTACTTC. The encoded protein is CASSFPGTVYEQYF.

The table lists this clone with a few counts. V usage is TRBV6-5 and J usage is TRBJ2-7; 9 nucleotides align to TRBD1. This CDR3 has 13 residues. Germline assignment: CDR1 MNHEY and CDR2 SVGAGI. V lost 5 bases and J lost 5; bases outside the gene matches: 4. The CDR3 coding sequence is TGTGCCAGCAGTCGGGACAGGGCCCACGAGCAGTACTTC. Translating gives CASSRDRAHEQYF.

This clone appeared a single time. The chain uses TRBV5-1 and TRBJ2-3, with 8 bases aligning to TRBD2. V trimming: 2 bases; J trimming: 3 bases; junction bases outside the gene matches: 5. Per germline, CDR1 SGHRS and CDR2 YFSETQ. The CDR3 is 15 residues long. As DNA, the CDR3 is TGCGCCAGCAGCTTTAGGGCGGGGGGAACAGATACGCAGTATTTT. It codes for CASSFRAGGTDTQYF.

The chain employs TRBV6-5 and TRBJ1-2, with 7 bases fitting TRBD1. Germline V CDR1 and CDR2: MNHEY, SVGAGI. The CDR3 totals 13 residues. V lost 4 bases, J lost 4 bases, and 3 bases stayed unmatched. CDR3 DNA: TGTGCCAGCAGTTTCGACAGGGCCTATGGCTACACCTTC. Protein product: CASSFDRAYGYTF.